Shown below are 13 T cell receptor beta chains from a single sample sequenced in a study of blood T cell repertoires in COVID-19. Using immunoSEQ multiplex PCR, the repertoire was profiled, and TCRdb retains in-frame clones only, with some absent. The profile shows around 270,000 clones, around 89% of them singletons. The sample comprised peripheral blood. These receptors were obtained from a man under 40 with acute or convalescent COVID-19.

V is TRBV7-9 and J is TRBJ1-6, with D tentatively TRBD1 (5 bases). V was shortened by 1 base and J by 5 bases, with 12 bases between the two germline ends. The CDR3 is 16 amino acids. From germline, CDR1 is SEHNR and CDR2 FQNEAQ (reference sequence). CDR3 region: CASSLGRGLDNSPLHF. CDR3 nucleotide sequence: TGTGCCAGCAGCTTAGGGCGGGGACTGGATAATTCACCCCTCCACTTT.

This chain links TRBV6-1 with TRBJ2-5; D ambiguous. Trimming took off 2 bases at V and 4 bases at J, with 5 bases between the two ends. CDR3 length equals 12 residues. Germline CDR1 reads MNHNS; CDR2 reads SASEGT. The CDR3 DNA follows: TGTGCCAGCAGTGAACAGTTAGAGACCCAGTACTTC. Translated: CASSEQLETQYF.

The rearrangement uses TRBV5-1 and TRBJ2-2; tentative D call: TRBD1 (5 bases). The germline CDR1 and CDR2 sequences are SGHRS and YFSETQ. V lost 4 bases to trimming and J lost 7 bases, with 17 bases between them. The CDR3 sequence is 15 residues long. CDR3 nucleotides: TGCGCCAGCAGCAGGACGGTCCCAGGGAACGGGGAGCTGTTTTTT. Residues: CASSRTVPGNGELFF.

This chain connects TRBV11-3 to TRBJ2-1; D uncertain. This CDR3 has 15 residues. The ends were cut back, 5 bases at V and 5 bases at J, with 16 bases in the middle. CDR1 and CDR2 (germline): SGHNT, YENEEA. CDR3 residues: CASSPRTFEDNEQFF. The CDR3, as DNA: TGTGCCAGCAGCCCAAGAACTTTTGAAGACAATGAGCAGTTCTTC.

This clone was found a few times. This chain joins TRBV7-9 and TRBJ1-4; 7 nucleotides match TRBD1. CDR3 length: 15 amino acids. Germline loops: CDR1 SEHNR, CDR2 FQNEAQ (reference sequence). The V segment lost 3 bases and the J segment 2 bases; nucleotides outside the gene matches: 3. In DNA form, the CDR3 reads TGTGCCAGCAGCTTTGGGGGACAGACTAATGAAAAACTGTTTTTT. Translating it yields CASSFGGQTNEKLFF.

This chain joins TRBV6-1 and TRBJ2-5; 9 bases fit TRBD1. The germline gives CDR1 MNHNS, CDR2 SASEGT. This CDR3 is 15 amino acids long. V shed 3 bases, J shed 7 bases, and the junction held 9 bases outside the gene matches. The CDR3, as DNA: TGTGCCAGCAGTGATGGGACAGGGTATTATGGGACCCAGTACTTC. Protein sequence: CASSDGTGYYGTQYF.

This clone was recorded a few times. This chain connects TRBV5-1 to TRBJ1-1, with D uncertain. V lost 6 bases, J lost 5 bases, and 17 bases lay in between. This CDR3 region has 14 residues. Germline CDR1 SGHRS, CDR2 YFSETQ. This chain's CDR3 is CASMGGQALTEAFF. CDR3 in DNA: TGCGCCAGCATGGGTGGGCAGGCCCTAACTGAAGCTTTCTTT.

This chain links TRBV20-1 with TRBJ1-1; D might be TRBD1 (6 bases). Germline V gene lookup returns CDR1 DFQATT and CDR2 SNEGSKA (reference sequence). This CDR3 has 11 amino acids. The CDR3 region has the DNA TGCGGGGGCGACAGCAACACTGAAGCTTTCTTT. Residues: CGGDSNTEAFF.

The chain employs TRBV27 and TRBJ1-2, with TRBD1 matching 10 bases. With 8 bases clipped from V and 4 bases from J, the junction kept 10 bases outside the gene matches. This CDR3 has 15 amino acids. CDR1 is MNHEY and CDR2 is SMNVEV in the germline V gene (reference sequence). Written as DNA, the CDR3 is TGTGCCAGCGGGCGGGACAGGGGTTTGAGCTATGGCTACACCTTC. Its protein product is CASGRDRGLSYGYTF.

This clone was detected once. The CDR3 is CASSFLRGGSSYNEQFF. The DNA of the CDR3 is TGTGCCAGCAGTTTTTTAAGAGGCGGGAGCTCCTACAATGAGCAGTTCTTC. This chain uses TRBV28 with TRBJ2-1, with TRBD2 matching over 7 bases. The germline V gene has CDR1 MDHEN and CDR2 SYDVKM. V was pared by 3 bases and J by 0 bases, with 8 bases of the junction left unmatched. The CDR3 is 17 amino acids.

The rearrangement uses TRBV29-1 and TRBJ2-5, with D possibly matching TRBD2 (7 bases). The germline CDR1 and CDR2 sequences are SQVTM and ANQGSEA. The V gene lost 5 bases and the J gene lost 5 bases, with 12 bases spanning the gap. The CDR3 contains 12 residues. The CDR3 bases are TGCAGCGTTTCGGGGGGCGGTGAGACCCAGTACTTC. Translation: CSVSGGGETQYF.

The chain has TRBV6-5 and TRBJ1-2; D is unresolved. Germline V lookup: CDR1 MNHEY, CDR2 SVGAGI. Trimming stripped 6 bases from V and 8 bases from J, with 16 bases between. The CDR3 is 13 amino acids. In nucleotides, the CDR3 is TGTGCCAGCAGGGGCGGCCTCGGCGGGGGCTACACCTTC. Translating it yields CASRGGLGGGYTF.

CDR3 loop: CSVQGWTEAFF. CDR3 nucleotides: TGCAGCGTTCAGGGATGGACTGAAGCTTTCTTT. The genes are TRBV29-1 and TRBJ1-1; perhaps TRBD1 as D (5 bases). The CDR3 is 11 residues long. The germline V gene has CDR1 SQVTM and CDR2 ANQGSEA. V gave up 5 bases and J gave up 5 bases, with 9 bases separating them.